This entry lists 25 T cell receptor beta chains sequenced from one sample in a study of OX40 agonist ivuxolimab in advanced cancers. Clones were read by immunoSEQ multiplex PCR, and TCRdb kept only the in-frame ones, dropping some. The table has about 54,000 clones, roughly four fifths seen once. The sample here was CD4+ or CD8+ T cells sorted from blood, taken in a trial of the OX40 agonist ivuxolimab. These receptors were taken from an adult with an advanced solid tumor such as melanoma, head and neck, liver or kidney cancer.

Only a few counts were recorded for this clone. The V and J genes are TRBV7-9 and TRBJ2-3, with TRBD2 matching over 15 bases. V was pared by 0 bases and J by 3 bases, with 1 base of the junction left unmatched. This CDR3 contains 17 residues. Germline assignment: CDR1 SEHNR and CDR2 FQNEAQ (reference sequence). The DNA for the CDR3 is TGTGCCAGCAGCTTAGCCGGGACTAGCGGGGGGACAGATACGCAGTATTTT. Translated: CASSLAGTSGGTDTQYF.

The chain recombines TRBV6-6 with TRBJ1-2; D remains unclear. This CDR3 region has 14 residues. CDR1 and CDR2 from the germline V gene are MNHNY and SVGAGI (reference sequence). Trimming stripped 6 bases from V and 5 bases from J, with 16 bases between. In DNA, the CDR3 is TGTGCCAGCAGCCTGGACGGACCCGGGTATGGCTACACCTTC. It encodes CASSLDGPGYGYTF.

The rearrangement uses TRBV5-4 and TRBJ2-1, with 14 bases aligning to TRBD2. CDR3 length: 18 amino acids. The V gene's germline CDR1 is SGHNT and CDR2 YYREEE (reference sequence). Trimming at V came to 6 bases and at J to 8 bases, leaving 16 bases not matched to a gene. CDR3 bases: TGTGCCAGCAACCCCCCGGGACTAGCGGGGGCGAAGGGCCATGAGCAGTTCTTC. This translates into CASNPPGLAGAKGHEQFF.

V usage is TRBV6-5 and J usage is TRBJ2-7; D perhaps matches TRBD2 (6 bases). The CDR3 loop spans 14 amino acids. The V and J ends lost 6 bases and 6 bases respectively, with 18 bases between them. CDR1 and CDR2 (germline): MNHEY, SVGAGI. CDR3 protein: CASRSTRLVGEQYF. For the CDR3, the DNA is TGTGCCAGCAGGTCGACTAGACTAGTGGGCGAGCAGTACTTC.

The rearrangement joins TRBV5-1 to TRBJ2-1; a possible D gene is TRBD1 (5 bases). Per the germline V gene, CDR1 is SGHRS and CDR2 is YFSETQ. With 0 bases removed from V and 7 bases from J, the gap between germline ends came to 14 bases. The CDR3 is made up of 15 amino acids. CDR3 amino acids: CASSLAAGRSNEQFF. The CDR3 region has the DNA TGCGCCAGCAGCTTGGCCGCAGGGCGATCAAATGAGCAGTTCTTC.

CDR3 sequence (DNA): TGTGCCAGCAGCTTGTACCTGGGAGGGCCCGGGGAGCTGTTTTTT. This codes for CASSLYLGGPGELFF. The chain has TRBV5-4 and TRBJ2-2; 7 bases are a match to TRBD2. The CDR3 extends over 15 amino acids. Germline CDR1 reads SGHNT; CDR2 reads YYREEE (reference sequence). Trimming at V came to 1 base and at J to 6 bases, leaving 6 bases not matched to a gene.

The rearrangement joins TRBV6-1 to TRBJ2-7; D is ambiguous. Trimming pared 10 bases from V and 7 bases from J, leaving 17 bases between. The CDR3 length is 12 residues. Germline values: CDR1 MNHNS, CDR2 SASEGT. CDR3 in DNA: TGTGCCATCCGGGCCGGGCCACGGGAGCAGTACTTC. It translates to CAIRAGPREQYF.

The genes are TRBV2 and TRBJ1-2, with D perhaps matching TRBD1 (6 bases). V lost 6 bases and J 8 bases, leaving 16 bases between the germline ends. The germline CDR1 and CDR2 sequences are SNHLY and FYNNEI. The CDR3 extends over 13 amino acids. CDR3 in amino acids: CASRDDTGNGYTF. The CDR3 DNA is TGTGCCAGCAGGGATGACACAGGGAACGGCTACACCTTC.

This chain connects TRBV28 to TRBJ2-7; a possible D gene is TRBD1 (6 bases). Trimming shortened V by 7 bases and J by 4 bases, and 11 bases separated the two germline ends. Germline V gives CDR1 MDHEN, CDR2 SYDVKM. The CDR3 is 12 residues long. The CDR3 bases are TGTGCCAGCACCCGGACAGATTACGAGCAGTACTTC. Amino acids: CASTRTDYEQYF.

This clone was picked up one time. The V call is TRBV19, the J call TRBJ1-6; TRBD1 matches 7 bases. With V trimmed by 5 bases and J by 6 bases, 13 bases remained unmatched. Germline CDR1 reads LNHDA; CDR2 reads SQIVND (reference sequence). The CDR3 is 17 amino acids. CDR3 DNA sequence: TGTGCCAGTAGTCGTCGGCAGTCGCAGGGGGTTAATTCACCCCTCCACTTT. Protein product: CASSRRQSQGVNSPLHF.

This clone has a single count. The rearrangement joins TRBV6-1 to TRBJ1-2; TRBD1 aligns across 7 bases. Trimming took 5 bases from V and 7 from J; bases not matched to a gene: 4. Germline values: CDR1 MNHNS, CDR2 SASEGT. The CDR3 covers 12 residues. This CDR3 reads CASSNPGGGYTF. The CDR3 region has the DNA TGTGCCAGCAGTAACCCAGGGGGTGGCTACACCTTC.

The chain couples TRBV9 to TRBJ2-5, with a possible D match to TRBD1 (6 bases). The CDR3 is 14 residues long. V lost 0 bases and J 5 bases, leaving 11 bases between the germline ends. Germline V CDR1 and CDR2: SGDLS, YYNGEE. In DNA, the CDR3 is TGTGCCAGCAGCGTAGGGGGGCAACGGGAGACCCAGTACTTC. Its translation is CASSVGGQRETQYF.

This clone was picked up one time. This rearrangement joins TRBV7-9 to TRBJ2-5; 9 bases align to TRBD2. Germline loops: CDR1 SEHNR, CDR2 FQNEAQ (reference sequence). The CDR3 runs 16 residues. V was pared by 2 bases and J by 1 base, with 5 bases of the junction left unmatched. CDR3 bases: TGTGCCAGCAGCTTACAAGCGGGGGGTCTCCAAGAGACCCAGTACTTC. Translating gives CASSLQAGGLQETQYF.

The chain couples TRBV5-1 to TRBJ2-2; TRBD1 agrees at 9 bases. The CDR3 has 13 residues. From germline, CDR1 is SGHRS and CDR2 YFSETQ. The J segment lost 10 bases and the V segment lost 4 bases, leaving 5 bases of the junction unmatched. The CDR3 nucleotides read TGCGCCAGCAGCAGACAGGGGGACGAGGAGCTGTTTTTT. It is translated as CASSRQGDEELFF.

This clone was detected only once. The chain joins TRBV7-8 to TRBJ2-6, with D perhaps TRBD1 or TRBD2 (6 bases each). V was shortened by 1 base and J by 4 bases, with 11 bases between the two germline ends. The germline gives CDR1 SGHVS, CDR2 FQNEAQ. The CDR3 is 16 residues long. CDR3 nucleotide sequence: TGTGCCAGCAGCTTAGTAGGGGGGCTCGGGGCCAACGTCCTGACTTTC. It translates to CASSLVGGLGANVLTF.

This chain joins TRBV10-1 and TRBJ1-4, with 10 bases that match TRBD1. After removal of 6 bases from V and 7 bases from J, the junction contained 2 bases not matched to a gene. The CDR3 totals 13 residues. Germline CDR1 reads WNHNN; CDR2 reads SYGVQD (reference sequence). CDR3 DNA: TGCGCCAGCAGCCGGGACAGGGGTGAAAAACTGTTTTTT. This encodes CASSRDRGEKLFF.

The genes are TRBV2 and TRBJ1-5, with TRBD1 identical over 9 bases. Germline loops: CDR1 SNHLY, CDR2 FYNNEI. V lost 4 bases, J lost 1 base, and 2 bases stayed unmatched. The CDR3 is 15 amino acids. This chain's CDR3 is CASSVGTGSNQPQHF. The CDR3 bases are TGTGCCAGCAGTGTCGGGACAGGGAGCAATCAGCCCCAGCATTTT.

The CDR3 sequence: CASSRDWGRQPQHF. The DNA of the CDR3 is TGTGCCAGCAGCCGAGACTGGGGTCGCCAGCCCCAGCATTTT. The V call is TRBV7-2, the J call TRBJ1-5; D is uncertain. Germline V gene data show CDR1 as SGHTA and CDR2 as FQGNSA. The CDR3 length is 14 residues. V lost 5 bases, J lost 7 bases, and 15 bases lay in between.

CDR3 DNA sequence: TGTGCCAGCACCTCCAGGGGGCGCGAGGATGGCTACACCTTC. Its translation is CASTSRGREDGYTF. J is TRBJ1-2 and V is TRBV6-6; 8 bases align to TRBD1. V lost 7 bases and J lost 6; bases outside the gene matches: 10. The germline gives CDR1 MNHNY, CDR2 SVGAGI (reference sequence). The CDR3 sequence is 14 residues long.

This chain connects TRBV29-1 to TRBJ2-1; perhaps TRBD2 as D (6 bases). Trimming left V 3 bases short and J 3 bases short, with 12 bases between. CDR1 and CDR2 (germline): SQVTM, ANQGSEA. The length of the CDR3 is 14 residues. Here the CDR3 DNA reads TGCAGCGTTGAGGTCGGGGGAGGCTACAATGAGCAGTTCTTC. It is translated as CSVEVGGGYNEQFF.

V is TRBV7-9 and J is TRBJ2-6; the D gene could be TRBD1 or TRBD2 (6 bases each). The CDR3 runs to 14 residues. CDR1 and CDR2 (germline): SEHNR, FQNEAQ (reference sequence). Trimming removed 6 bases from V and 12 bases from J, with 18 bases in between. The CDR3 DNA sequence: TGTGCCAGCAGTTATTACAGGGAGGTTAGCGTCCTGACTTTC. Translation: CASSYYREVSVLTF.

The gene calls are TRBV27 and TRBJ1-6; tentatively, D is TRBD1 (6 bases). Trimming left V 6 bases short and J 10 bases short, with 16 bases between. CDR1 is MNHEY and CDR2 is SMNVEV in the germline V gene (reference sequence). The CDR3 has 14 amino acids. The CDR3 region is CASSGTGRHSPLHF. As DNA, the CDR3 is TGTGCCAGCAGCGGAACAGGGAGGCACTCACCCCTCCACTTT.

This clone was observed a single time. The J gene is TRBJ1-1, the V gene TRBV5-4; 7 bases match TRBD1. CDR1 and CDR2 (germline): SGHNT, YYREEE (reference sequence). The CDR3 runs 14 residues. Trimming at V came to 4 bases and at J to 0 bases, leaving 3 bases not matched to a gene. The CDR3 DNA sequence: TGTGCCAGCAGCCGGGACAGCATGAACACTGAAGCTTTCTTT. This sequence encodes CASSRDSMNTEAFF.

This clone is categorized as medium-sized. The gene calls are TRBV11-3 and TRBJ2-7; 10 positions agree with TRBD2. The germline V gene has CDR1 SGHNT and CDR2 YENEEA. With V trimmed by 5 bases and J by 0 bases, 16 bases remained unmatched. CDR3 size: 19 residues. CDR3 DNA: TGTGCCAGCAGCCTCACAGTCCCACTAGCGGGGCGCCTCTCCTACGAGCAGTACTTC. This sequence encodes CASSLTVPLAGRLSYEQYF.

The chain is built from TRBV5-6 and TRBJ1-1, with D unresolved. The CDR3 has 12 amino acids. The V gene's germline CDR1 is SGHDT and CDR2 YYEEEE. V shed 4 bases and J shed 7 bases, with 11 bases lying between them. The chain's CDR3 is CASSQSGVEAFF. The CDR3 bases are TGTGCCAGCAGCCAGTCAGGAGTTGAAGCTTTCTTT.